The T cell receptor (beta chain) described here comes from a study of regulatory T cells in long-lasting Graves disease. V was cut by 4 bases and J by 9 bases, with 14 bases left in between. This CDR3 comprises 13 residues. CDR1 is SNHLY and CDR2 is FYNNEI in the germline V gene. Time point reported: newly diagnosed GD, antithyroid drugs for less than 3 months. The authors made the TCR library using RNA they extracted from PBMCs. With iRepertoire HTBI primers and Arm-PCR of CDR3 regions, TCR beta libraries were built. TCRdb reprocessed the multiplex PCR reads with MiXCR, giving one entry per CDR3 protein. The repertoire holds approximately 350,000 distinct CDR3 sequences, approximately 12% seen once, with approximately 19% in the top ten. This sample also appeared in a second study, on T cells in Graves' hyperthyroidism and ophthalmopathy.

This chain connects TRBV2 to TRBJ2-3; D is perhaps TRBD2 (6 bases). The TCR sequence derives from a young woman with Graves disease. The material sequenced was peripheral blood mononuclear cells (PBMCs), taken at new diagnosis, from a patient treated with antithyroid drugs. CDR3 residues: CASSGSGDFTQYF. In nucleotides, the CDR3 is TGTGCCAGCAGTGGATCGGGGGACTTCACGCAGTATTTT.